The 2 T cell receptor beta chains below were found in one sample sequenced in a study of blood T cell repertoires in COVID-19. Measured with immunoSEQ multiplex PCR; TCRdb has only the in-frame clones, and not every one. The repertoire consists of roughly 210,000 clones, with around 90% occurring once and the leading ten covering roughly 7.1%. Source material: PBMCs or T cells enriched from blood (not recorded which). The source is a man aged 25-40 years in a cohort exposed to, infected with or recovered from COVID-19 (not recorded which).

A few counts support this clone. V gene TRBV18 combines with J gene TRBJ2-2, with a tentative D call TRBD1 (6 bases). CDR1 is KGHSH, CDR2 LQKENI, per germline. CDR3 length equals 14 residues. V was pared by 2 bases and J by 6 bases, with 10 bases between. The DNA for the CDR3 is TGTGCCAGCTCACCAACAGGGCCCGCCGGGGAGCTGTTTTTT. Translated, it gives CASSPTGPAGELFF.

CDR3 bases: TGTGCCAGCAGTTTGGGACAGGTTCTGAACACTGAAGCTTTCTTT. Translation gives CASSLGQVLNTEAFF. This chain joins TRBV28 and TRBJ1-1; the match to TRBD1 covers 8 bases. From germline, CDR1 is MDHEN and CDR2 SYDVKM. V gave up 3 bases and J gave up 0 bases; unmatched junction bases: 3. This CDR3 has 15 amino acids. The full variable domain, in which reference TRBV28 and TRBJ1-1 provide the parts outside the CDR3, is DVKVTQSSRYLVKRTGEKVFLECVQDMDHENMFWYRQDPGLGLRLIYFSYDVKMKEKGDIPEGYSVSREKKERFSLILESASTNQTSMYLCASSLGQVLNTEAFFGQGTRLTVV.